What follows are 18 T cell receptor beta chains derived from one specimen sequenced in a study of blood T cells in healthy people across ages. Primers used in a second PCR of roughly 7 to 12 cycles were a sample-barcoded 5' primer and a J-beta primer mix. Each CDR3 protein is one row after TCRdb ran MiXCR on the 5' RACE reads. The sample lists roughly 2 million distinct CDR3 sequences; 49% were seen once. Sequencing was carried out using blood. The receptors come from a woman in her 40s in good health.

Of note for this clonotype: The CDR3 end shows no conserved phenylalanine or tryptophan, and so a read error is likely. The chain recombines TRBV7-2 with TRBJ2-5; D uncertain. The DNA end favors TRBJ2-7, so the J call may be wrong. The CDR3 consists of 14 residues. Germline CDR1 and CDR2: SGHTA and FQGNSA. The CDR3 nucleotides read TGTGCCAGCAGCTTAGCGGTCCAGAGCTACGAGCAGTACTTA. This codes for CASSLAVQSYEQYL.

The chain is built from TRBV27 and TRBJ2-1, with TRBD2 matching 8 bases. The germline gives CDR1 MNHEY, CDR2 SMNVEV (reference sequence). The V gene end was trimmed by 6 bases and the J gene end by 7 bases; junction bases not matched to a gene: 5. The CDR3 has 13 amino acids. The CDR3 coding sequence is TGTGCCAGCAGGCGGGGGGCGATGAATGAGCAGTTCTTC. Amino acids: CASRRGAMNEQFF.

The rearrangement links TRBV7-9 to TRBJ2-7; D is possibly TRBD1 (6 bases). The J call is uncertain, as TRBJ2-5 better fits the DNA end. Germline values: CDR1 SEHNR, CDR2 FQNEAQ (reference sequence). This CDR3 is 15 amino acids long. In DNA form, the CDR3 reads TGTGCCAGCAACCCGGACAGCGGCGTATCAGAGACCCAGTACTTC. This sequence encodes CASNPDSGVSETQYF.

In its sample, this clonotype was seen a few times. The chain carries TRBV20-1 and TRBJ1-5; 7 bases match TRBD1. V shed 0 bases and J 5 bases; nucleotides not matched to a gene: 7. CDR3 length: 15 amino acids. The germline V gene has CDR1 DFQATT and CDR2 SNEGSKA (reference sequence). The CDR3 sequence: CSARDKGRGYQPQHF. For the CDR3, the DNA is TGCAGTGCTAGAGATAAAGGCAGGGGGTATCAGCCCCAGCATTTT.

In nucleotides, the CDR3 is TGTGCCAGCAGTCTCGACAGGAATGCAGGAGAGACCCAGTACTTC. Amino acid sequence: CASSLDRNAGETQYF. The chain combines TRBV6-2 or TRBV6-3 with TRBJ2-5; possible D gene TRBD1, 6 bases. CDR1 is MNHEY and CDR2 is SVGEGT in the germline V gene. V dropped 5 bases and J dropped 4 bases, with 17 bases sitting between them. This CDR3 comprises 15 residues.

The chain uses TRBV20-1 and TRBJ2-5; 11 bases map to TRBD2. The CDR3 contains 15 residues. V was clipped by 6 bases and J by 11 bases; unmatched bases: 17. Germline V gene data show CDR1 as DFQATT and CDR2 as SNEGSKA (reference sequence). CDR3 coding DNA: TGCAGTGCCACCAAAATTAGCGGGGGGGACAATGAGCAGTACTTC. It encodes CSATKISGGDNEQYF.

This clonotype was counted only a few times. The CDR3 sequence: CSVSVPTNEKLFF. The CDR3 bases are TGCAGCGTTAGCGTCCCAACTAATGAAAAACTGTTTTTT. The chain has TRBV29-1 and TRBJ1-4, with no clear D. Germline assignment: CDR1 SQVTM and CDR2 ANQGSEA. The CDR3 loop spans 13 amino acids. V was shortened by 5 bases and J by 0 bases, with 7 bases between the two germline ends.

V gene TRBV20-1 combines with J gene TRBJ1-6; 10 positions agree with TRBD1. The CDR3 length is 15 residues. Germline values: CDR1 DFQATT, CDR2 SNEGSKA (reference sequence). Trimming took 0 bases from V and 8 from J; bases not matched to a gene: 4. The CDR3 nucleotides are TGCAGTGCTAGAGATGGGACAGGGGCTTATTCACCCCTCCACTTT. This codes for CSARDGTGAYSPLHF.

The gene calls are TRBV11-2 and TRBJ1-6; D remains ambiguous. There are 17 residues in the CDR3. Trimming pared 4 bases from V and 0 bases from J, leaving 13 bases between. Germline V gene lookup returns CDR1 SGHAT and CDR2 FQNNGV. CDR3 loop: CASSSHNGSSYNSPLHF. CDR3 DNA: TGTGCCAGCAGCTCTCATAATGGCAGCTCCTATAATTCACCCCTCCACTTT. Based on the CDR3 plus reference TRBV11-2 and TRBJ1-6, the full variable domain is EAGVAQSPRYKIIEKRQSVAFWCNPISGHATLYWYQQILGQGPKLLIQFQNNGVVDDSQLPKDRFSAERLKGVDSTLKIQPAKLEDSAVYLCASSSHNGSSYNSPLHFGNGTRLTVT.

In its sample, this clonotype was seen once. The J gene is TRBJ2-5, the V gene TRBV4-3, with 9 bases aligning to TRBD2. The germline CDR1 and CDR2 sequences are LGHNA and YSLEER. The trim removed 1 base at V and 5 bases at J, leaving 11 bases unmatched. CDR3 length: 17 residues. CDR3 DNA: TGCGCCAGCAGCCAAGGTACCGGGACTAGCACTCGGGAGACCCAGTACTTC. This encodes CASSQGTGTSTRETQYF.

The chain combines TRBV20-1 with TRBJ2-5; a weak D match, TRBD2 (6 bases). Germline values: CDR1 DFQATT, CDR2 SNEGSKA (reference sequence). The V end was cut by 5 bases, the J end by 3 bases, with 19 bases between. The CDR3 contains 15 residues. In nucleotides, the CDR3 is TGCAGTGCTGCTCCACTGGGACTGGCGGAAGAGACCCAGTACTTC. Amino acid sequence: CSAAPLGLAEETQYF.

This clonotype was seen only a few times. The chain recombines TRBV20-1 with TRBJ2-7; 9 bases fit TRBD2. CDR1 is DFQATT and CDR2 is SNEGSKA in the germline V gene (reference sequence). Unmatched junction bases numbered 6, after V lost 3 bases and J lost 6 bases. This CDR3 spans 13 amino acids. The CDR3 loop reads CSARAGGPSEQYF. CDR3 DNA: TGCAGTGCTAGGGCGGGGGGGCCTTCCGAGCAGTACTTC.

The gene calls are TRBV28 and TRBJ1-2, with D possibly being TRBD1 (6 bases). The CDR3 sequence is 13 residues long. Germline lookup yields CDR1 MDHEN and CDR2 SYDVKM. Trimming took off 8 bases at V and 5 bases at J, with 15 bases between the two ends. The CDR3 here is CASLGGTRYGYTF. The CDR3 nucleotides are TGTGCCAGCTTAGGGGGGACGAGATATGGCTACACCTTC.

V and J are TRBV6-5 and TRBJ2-1; 13 nucleotides line up with TRBD2. The CDR3 sequence is 16 residues long. Germline V gene sequence: CDR1 MNHEY, CDR2 SVGAGI. Trimming removed 6 bases from V and 5 bases from J; junction bases left unmatched: 7. The CDR3 is CASSPGLAGYNNEQFF. CDR3 DNA sequence: TGTGCCAGCAGCCCGGGACTAGCGGGATACAACAATGAGCAGTTCTTC.

This chain links TRBV5-1 with TRBJ2-3; D might be TRBD1 (5 bases). The germline V and J ends were trimmed by 5 bases and 1 base, with 14 bases remaining between them. This CDR3 comprises 15 residues. Germline CDR1 reads SGHRS; CDR2 reads YFSETQ. The CDR3 sequence is CASRLVQGRTDTQYF. CDR3 coding DNA: TGCGCCAGCAGACTGGTGCAGGGCCGCACAGATACGCAGTATTTT.

This clonotype turned up a few times. The chain carries TRBV5-1 and TRBJ2-1, with D unresolved. The ends were cut back, 0 bases at V and 7 bases at J, with 8 bases in the middle. The CDR3 is 13 amino acids. CDR1 and CDR2 from the germline V gene are SGHRS and YFSETQ. This CDR3 reads CASSLGATNEQFF. Written as DNA, the CDR3 is TGCGCCAGCAGCTTGGGTGCGACGAATGAGCAGTTCTTC. Complete variable domain (other parts from reference TRBV5-1 and TRBJ2-1): KAGVTQTPRYLIKTRGQQVTLSCSPISGHRSVSWYQQTPGQGLQFLFEYFSETQRNKGNFPGRFSGRQFSNSRSEMNVSTLELGDSALYLCASSLGATNEQFFGPGTRLTVL.

The chain uses TRBV5-1 and TRBJ2-6, with 7 nucleotides matching TRBD1. This CDR3 is 16 amino acids long. Germline assignment: CDR1 SGHRS and CDR2 YFSETQ. Unmatched junction bases numbered 2, after V lost 0 bases and J lost 2 bases. The CDR3 spells CASSLVTGTGANVLTF. CDR3 in DNA: TGCGCCAGCAGCTTGGTGACAGGGACTGGGGCCAACGTCCTGACTTTC.

This chain connects TRBV12-3 or TRBV12-4 to TRBJ1-2; D remains unclear. Trimming took 1 base from V and 4 from J, leaving 13 bases between them. The CDR3 covers 15 residues. The CDR3 protein is CASSLGHSPLYGYTF. The CDR3 DNA reads TGTGCCAGCAGTTTAGGACACTCGCCCCTCTATGGCTACACCTTC.